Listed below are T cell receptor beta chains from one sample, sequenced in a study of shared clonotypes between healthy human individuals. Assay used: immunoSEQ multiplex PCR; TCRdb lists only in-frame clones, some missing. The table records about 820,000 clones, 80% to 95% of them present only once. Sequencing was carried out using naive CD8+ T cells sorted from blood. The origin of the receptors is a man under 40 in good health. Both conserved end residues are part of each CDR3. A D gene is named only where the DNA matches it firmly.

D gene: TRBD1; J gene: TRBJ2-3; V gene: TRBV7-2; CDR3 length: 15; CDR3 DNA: TGTGCCAGCAGAGGGACAGGGGGTCGCACAGATACGCAGTATTTT; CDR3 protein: CASRGTGGRTDTQYF
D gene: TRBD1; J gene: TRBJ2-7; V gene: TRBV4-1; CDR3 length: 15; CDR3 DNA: TGCGCCAGCAGCCAAGATAGGGACAGATACTACGAGCAGTACTTC; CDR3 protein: CASSQDRDRYYEQYF
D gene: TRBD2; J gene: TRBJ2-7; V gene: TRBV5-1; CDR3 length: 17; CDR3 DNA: TGCGCCAGCAGCCCCGTTGGGGTCGGGGGGACCTCCTACGAGCAGTACTTC; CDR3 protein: CASSPVGVGGTSYEQYF
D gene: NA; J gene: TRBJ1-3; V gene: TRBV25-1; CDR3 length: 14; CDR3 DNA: TGTGCCAGCATGGACAATCTCTCTGGAAACACCATATATTTT; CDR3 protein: CASMDNLSGNTIYF
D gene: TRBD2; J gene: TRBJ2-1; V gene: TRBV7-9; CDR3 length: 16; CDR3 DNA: TGTGCCAGCAGCTTAGGTACTCTAGCGGGGTACAATGAGCAGTTCTTC; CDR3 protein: CASSLGTLAGYNEQFF
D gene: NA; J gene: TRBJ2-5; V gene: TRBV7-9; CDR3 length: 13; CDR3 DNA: TGTGCCAGCAGCCCTGACAGCCAAGAGACCCAGTACTTC; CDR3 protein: CASSPDSQETQYF
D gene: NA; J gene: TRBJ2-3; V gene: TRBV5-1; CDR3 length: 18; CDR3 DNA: TGCGCCAGCAGCTTGAGTATTGGCGGGCCGACTAGCACAGATACGCAGTATTTT; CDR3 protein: CASSLSIGGPTSTDTQYF
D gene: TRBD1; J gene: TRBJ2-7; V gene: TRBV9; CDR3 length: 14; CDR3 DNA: TGTGCCAGCAGCGTCGGGACAGCGCATTACGAGCAGTACTTC; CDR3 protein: CASSVGTAHYEQYF
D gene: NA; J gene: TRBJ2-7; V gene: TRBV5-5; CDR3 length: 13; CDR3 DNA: TGTGCCAGCAGCTTGGTGGGCAGCTACGAGCAGTACTTC; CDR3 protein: CASSLVGSYEQYF
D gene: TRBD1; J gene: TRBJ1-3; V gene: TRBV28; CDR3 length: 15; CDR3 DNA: TGTGCCAGTCTGATACCGGGACAGGGCGGAAACACCATATATTTT; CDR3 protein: CASLIPGQGGNTIYF
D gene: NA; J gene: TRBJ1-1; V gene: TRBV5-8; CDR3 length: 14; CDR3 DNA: TGTGCCAGCAGCTTGGGTTATACGAACACTGAAGCTTTCTTT; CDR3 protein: CASSLGYTNTEAFF